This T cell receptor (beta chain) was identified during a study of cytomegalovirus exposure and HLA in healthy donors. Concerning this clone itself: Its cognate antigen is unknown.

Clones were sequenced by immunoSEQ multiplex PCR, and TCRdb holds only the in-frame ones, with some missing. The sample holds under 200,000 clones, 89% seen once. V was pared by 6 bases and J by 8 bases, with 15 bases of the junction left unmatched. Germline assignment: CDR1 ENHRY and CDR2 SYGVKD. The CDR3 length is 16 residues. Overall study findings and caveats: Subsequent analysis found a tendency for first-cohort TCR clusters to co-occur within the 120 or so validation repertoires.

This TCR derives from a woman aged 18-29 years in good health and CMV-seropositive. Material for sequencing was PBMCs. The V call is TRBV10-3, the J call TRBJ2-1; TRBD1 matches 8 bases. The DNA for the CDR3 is TGTGCCATCAGAGCCACCGAGGACAGGGTCCGCGATGAGCAGTTCTTC. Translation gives CAIRATEDRVRDEQFF.